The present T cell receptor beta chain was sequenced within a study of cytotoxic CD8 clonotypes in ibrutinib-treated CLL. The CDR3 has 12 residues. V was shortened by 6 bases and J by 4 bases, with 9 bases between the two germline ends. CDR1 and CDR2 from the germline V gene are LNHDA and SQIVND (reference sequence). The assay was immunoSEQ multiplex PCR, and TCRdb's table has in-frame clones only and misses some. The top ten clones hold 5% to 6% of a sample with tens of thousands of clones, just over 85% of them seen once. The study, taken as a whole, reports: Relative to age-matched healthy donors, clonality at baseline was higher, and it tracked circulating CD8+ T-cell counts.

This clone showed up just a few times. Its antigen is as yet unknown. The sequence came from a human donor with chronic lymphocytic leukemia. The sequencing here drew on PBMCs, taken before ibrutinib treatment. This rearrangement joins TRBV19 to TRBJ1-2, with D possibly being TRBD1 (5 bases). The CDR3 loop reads CASRGALYGYTF. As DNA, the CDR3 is TGTGCCAGTAGAGGGGCACTCTATGGCTACACCTTC.